One sample yielded the 20 T cell receptor beta chains listed below, sequenced in a study of blood T cell repertoires in COVID-19. Clones were sequenced by immunoSEQ multiplex PCR, and TCRdb holds only the in-frame ones, with some missing. The data hold roughly 350,000 clones, with under 95% observed a single time. What was sequenced was peripheral blood. These receptors originate from a woman younger than 30 who had recovered from COVID-19.

This chain links TRBV5-1 with TRBJ2-1; D unclear. The V gene lost 4 bases and the J gene lost 2 bases, with 13 bases spanning the gap. The CDR3 has 15 residues. Germline lookup yields CDR1 SGHRS and CDR2 YFSETQ. Here the CDR3 DNA reads TGCGCCAGCAGCCTCTTAGGAGACCCCTACAATGAGCAGTTCTTC. The encoded protein is CASSLLGDPYNEQFF.

CDR3 region: CAQRAERNTEAFF. The CDR3 DNA reads as TGTGCCCAGCGGGCGGAACGGAACACTGAAGCTTTCTTT. The chain couples TRBV2 to TRBJ1-1; D not resolved. Deletions cut 11 bases from V and 1 base from J, with 14 bases between. Germline loops: CDR1 SNHLY, CDR2 FYNNEI. The CDR3 loop spans 13 amino acids.

The genes are TRBV5-5 and TRBJ1-5; D is uncertain. Germline CDR1 and CDR2: SGHKS and YYEKEE (reference sequence). V was cut by 3 bases and J by 2 bases, with 6 bases left in between. The CDR3 extends over 13 amino acids. In nucleotides, the CDR3 is TGTGCCAGCAGCTGGCAGGGCAATCAGCCCCAGCATTTT. This encodes CASSWQGNQPQHF.

CDR3 region: CASSSHPTDRRRERTQYF. CDR3 in DNA: TGTGCCAGCAGTTCCCACCCGACTGATAGACGGCGAGAGCGAACCCAGTACTTC. The J gene is TRBJ2-5, the V gene TRBV27; D gene uncertain. V lost 4 bases, J lost 8 bases, and 29 bases lay in between. CDR1 MNHEY and CDR2 SMNVEV come from the germline V gene (reference sequence). This CDR3 is built from 18 residues.

The rearrangement links TRBV7-9 to TRBJ2-1; D may be TRBD2 (6 bases). The V and J ends lost 4 bases and 3 bases respectively, with 16 bases between them. Germline assignment: CDR1 SEHNR and CDR2 FQNEAQ (reference sequence). The CDR3 loop spans 16 amino acids. CDR3 sequence reads: CASSSRWTKNYNEQFF. The CDR3 DNA reads as TGTGCCAGCAGCTCCCGGTGGACTAAGAACTACAATGAGCAGTTCTTC.

This chain joins TRBV7-2 and TRBJ2-7; 9 bases are a match to TRBD2. J gave up 2 bases and V 9 bases, and 20 bases lay outside the gene matches. This CDR3 region has 18 residues. Per germline, CDR1 SGHTA and CDR2 FQGNSA. Here the CDR3 DNA reads TGTGCCAGGACCAGTGTCGGCTTGGCGGGAGGGCCCGCCTACGAGCAGTACGTC. Its translation: CARTSVGLAGGPAYEQYV.

The chain links TRBV5-1 to TRBJ1-4, with 7 bases that match TRBD1. The CDR3 has 15 residues. Germline CDR1 is SGHRS and CDR2 is YFSETQ. Unmatched junction bases numbered 6, after V lost 1 base and J lost 6 bases. The CDR3: CASSLTSRGDEKLFF. CDR3 nucleotide sequence: TGCGCCAGCAGCTTGACGTCCAGGGGGGATGAAAAACTGTTTTTT.

The J gene is TRBJ2-3, the V gene TRBV6-2 or TRBV6-3; weak D call: TRBD2 (6 bases). Germline V gene lookup returns CDR1 MNHEY and CDR2 SVGEGT. V was clipped by 2 bases and J by 2 bases, with 17 bases between them. The CDR3 loop spans 17 amino acids. CDR3 in DNA: TGTGCCAGCAGTTACCTAATGGAGAGGACTACCACAGATACGCAGTATTTT. Amino acids: CASSYLMERTTTDTQYF.

The chain joins TRBV6-5 to TRBJ2-5, with 9 bases matching TRBD2. This CDR3 region has 15 residues. Trimming at V came to 6 bases and at J to 5 bases, leaving 10 bases not matched to a gene. Germline V gene lookup returns CDR1 MNHEY and CDR2 SVGAGI. The chain's CDR3 is CASRPGTSIRETQYF. CDR3 nucleotide sequence: TGTGCCAGCAGACCCGGGACTAGCATTCGGGAGACCCAGTACTTC.

The chain has TRBV4-3 and TRBJ2-3, with TRBD2 matching 7 bases. The length of the CDR3 is 14 residues. V dropped 8 bases and J dropped 2; count of bases not matched to a gene: 7. Germline assignment: CDR1 LGHNA and CDR2 YSLEER. The CDR3 DNA reads as TGCGCCAGCGCGGCGGGGGTATCCACAGATACGCAGTATTTT. It specifies CASAAGVSTDTQYF.

This chain uses TRBV28 with TRBJ2-7; 11 bases match TRBD2. The CDR3 length is 19 residues. V trimming: 4 bases; J trimming: 0 bases; junction bases outside the gene matches: 14. Germline V lookup: CDR1 MDHEN, CDR2 SYDVKM. CDR3 residues: CASSSPIGTGTSGSYEQYV. The CDR3 nucleotides are TGTGCCAGCAGTTCCCCAATAGGAACCGGGACTAGCGGCTCCTACGAGCAGTACGTC.

The chain is built from TRBV7-2 and TRBJ2-1; 10 positions agree with TRBD2. The CDR3 contains 19 residues. CDR1 and CDR2 (germline): SGHTA, FQGNSA. Trimming cost V 2 bases and J 6 bases; bases outside gene matches: 16. In nucleotides, the CDR3 is TGTGCCAGCAGCTTAATCCGACTAGCGGGCGGGGAAACTGGCAATGAGCAGTTCTTC. Its protein is CASSLIRLAGGETGNEQFF.

The rearrangement joins TRBV11-3 to TRBJ2-1, with 7 bases that match TRBD2. J gave up 6 bases and V 3 bases, and 5 bases lay outside the gene matches. The CDR3 covers 14 residues. Germline values: CDR1 SGHNT, CDR2 YENEEA. CDR3 sequence: CASSLREWGNEQFF. The CDR3 region has the DNA TGTGCCAGCAGCTTGCGGGAGTGGGGCAATGAGCAGTTCTTC. The variable domain in full, with the rest retrieved from reference TRBV11-3 and TRBJ2-1, is EAGVVQSPRYKIIEKKQPVAFWCNPISGHNTLYWYLQNLGQGPELLIRYENEEAVDDSQLPKDRFSAERLKGVDSTLKIQPAELGDSAVYLCASSLREWGNEQFFGPGTRLTVL.

The rearrangement joins TRBV7-2 to TRBJ2-1, with TRBD2 as a possible D gene (6 bases). The CDR3 contains 14 residues. V was clipped by 2 bases and J by 2 bases, with 7 bases between them. CDR1 is SGHTA, CDR2 FQGNSA, per germline. The CDR3 loop is CASSLSGAYNEQFF. DNA of the CDR3: TGTGCCAGCAGCTTATCGGGAGCCTACAATGAGCAGTTCTTC.

The V call is TRBV9, the J call TRBJ1-1, with TRBD1 matching 7 bases. Germline V gives CDR1 SGDLS, CDR2 YYNGEE. The CDR3 sequence is 12 residues long. Trimming at V came to 3 bases and at J to 14 bases, leaving 10 bases not matched to a gene. CDR3 region: CASSAVGRGLFF. In DNA, the CDR3 is TGTGCCAGCAGCGCAGTCGGAAGGGGGCTATTCTTT. Filled out from reference TRBV9 and TRBJ1-1, the complete variable domain reads DSGVTQTPKHLITATGQRVTLRCSPRSGDLSVYWYQQSLDQGLQFLIQYYNGEERAKGNILERFSAQQFPDLHSELNLSSLELGDSALYFCASSAVGRGLFFGQGTRLTVV.

This rearrangement joins TRBV5-1 to TRBJ2-2, with 11 bases aligning to TRBD2. The junction had 8 bases not matched to a gene; V was cut back by 3 bases and J by 7 bases. The CDR3 has 16 amino acids. Germline CDR1 reads SGHRS; CDR2 reads YFSETQ. Here the CDR3 DNA reads TGCGCCAGCAGCTATGGGCTAGCGGGAGGAATCGGGGAGCTGTTTTTT. As protein: CASSYGLAGGIGELFF.

This chain connects TRBV3-1 (or the pseudogene TRBV3-2) to TRBJ2-7; 7 bases align to TRBD2. The V and J ends lost 1 base and 2 bases, in that order; junction bases with no gene match: 8. The germline V gene has CDR1 LGHDT and CDR2 YNNKEL (reference sequence). This CDR3 region has 16 residues. In DNA form, the CDR3 reads TGTGCCAGCAGCCAAGTCTTCAGGGAGGGACCCTACGAGCAGTACGTC. This translates into CASSQVFREGPYEQYV.

Concerning this clone itself: The DNA is omitted, as the CDR3 cannot be located on it reliably, and the CDR3 follows TCRdb's listing. The CDR3 sequence: CASSSSDREGEKLFF. This chain uses TRBV6-2 or TRBV6-3 with TRBJ1-4; TRBD1, the table's D call, was not compared with the DNA. The germline CDR1 and CDR2 sequences are MNHEY and SVGEGT. The CDR3 length is 15 residues, termini included.

The chain uses TRBV30 and TRBJ2-2; D is ambiguous. The CDR3 has 13 amino acids. Germline V gene data show CDR1 as GTSNPN and CDR2 as SVGIG (reference sequence). V was trimmed by 4 bases and J by 7 bases, leaving 13 bases between them. The CDR3 DNA is TGTGCCTGGACCATTAAGGCGGACGGGGAGCTGTTTTTT. This codes for CAWTIKADGELFF.

This chain connects TRBV19 to TRBJ2-6; 9 bases fit TRBD2. The V segment lost 6 bases and the J segment 0 bases; nucleotides outside the gene matches: 9. The germline V gene has CDR1 LNHDA and CDR2 SQIVND (reference sequence). The CDR3 length is 18 residues. CDR3 coding DNA: TGTGCCAGTAGAGCGACTAGCGGACGAAGCTCTGGGGCCAACGTCCTGACTTTC. Amino acid sequence: CASRATSGRSSGANVLTF.